Each of the 16 T cell receptor beta chains below was sequenced from the same sample in a study of blood T cell repertoires in COVID-19. Sequencing was performed with immunoSEQ multiplex PCR; in TCRdb, only in-frame clones are kept and a portion is missing. This sample has roughly 330,000 clones, with over 75% found just once. The specimen sequenced was PBMCs or T cells enriched from blood (not recorded which). Receptors originate from a man under 40 who had recovered from COVID-19.

J is TRBJ2-1 and V is TRBV5-1; D is possibly TRBD1 (6 bases). Germline CDR1 and CDR2: SGHRS and YFSETQ. There are 15 residues in the CDR3. V was cut by 4 bases and J by 1 base, with 12 bases left in between. CDR3 sequence: CASSLQGLSYNEQFF. The CDR3 DNA reads TGCGCCAGCAGCCTGCAGGGGTTGTCCTACAATGAGCAGTTCTTC.

The sample holds one count of this clone. The chain couples TRBV4-2 to TRBJ2-1; TRBD1 agrees at 11 bases. The length of the CDR3 is 16 residues. V lost 0 bases and J lost 3; bases outside the gene matches: 1. The V gene's germline CDR1 is LGHNA and CDR2 YNFKEQ. The CDR3 reads CASSQEDRGLYNEQFF. The CDR3, as DNA: TGTGCCAGCAGCCAAGAGGACAGGGGGCTCTACAATGAGCAGTTCTTC.

A note on this clone: It is unclear where the CDR3 begins or ends on the DNA, so no DNA is shown, and the CDR3 is as TCRdb lists it. Other DNA sequences in the sample encode the same CDR3. J is TRBJ2-7 and V is TRBV4-2; TRBD1 was called by the table and not checked on the DNA. The CDR3 spans 15 amino acids, including both terminal residues. Germline loops: CDR1 LGHNA, CDR2 YNFKEQ. The CDR3: CASSQVGTGNYEQYF.

The chain couples TRBV7-8 to TRBJ2-1; a possible D gene is TRBD2 (6 bases). Germline CDR1 reads SGHVS; CDR2 reads FQNEAQ. The length of the CDR3 is 20 residues. V lost 5 bases, J lost 0 bases, and 26 bases lay in between. The CDR3 nucleotides read TGTGCCAGCAGCCGAAGCGCGGGGTTCCTCAGGTCGAGCTCCTACAATGAGCAGTTCTTC. Its protein product is CASSRSAGFLRSSSYNEQFF.

This clone turned up a few times. The chain links TRBV28 to TRBJ1-6; TRBD1 might be the D (6 bases). CDR1 and CDR2 (germline): MDHEN, SYDVKM. V gave up 8 bases and J gave up 9 bases, with 14 bases separating them. The CDR3 has 13 residues. CDR3 protein: CASQLQGFSPLHF. In nucleotides, the CDR3 is TGTGCCAGCCAGCTACAGGGCTTTTCACCCCTCCACTTT. Using reference TRBV28 and TRBJ1-6 for the parts outside the CDR3, the full variable domain is DVKVTQSSRYLVKRTGEKVFLECVQDMDHENMFWYRQDPGLGLRLIYFSYDVKMKEKGDIPEGYSVSREKKERFSLILESASTNQTSMYLCASQLQGFSPLHFGNGTRLTVT.

This clone has only one observation. The rearrangement links TRBV10-3 to TRBJ1-4; 9 nucleotides agree with TRBD1. The CDR3 sequence is 13 residues long. CDR1 ENHRY and CDR2 SYGVKD come from the germline V gene. After removal of 11 bases from V and 6 bases from J, the junction contained 7 bases not matched to a gene. CDR3 sequence: CAVRQGGDEKLFF. CDR3 bases: TGTGCCGTAAGACAGGGGGGGGATGAAAAACTGTTTTTT.

This clone appeared a single time. The gene calls are TRBV3-1 (or the pseudogene TRBV3-2) and TRBJ2-7; possibly TRBD2 for D (6 bases). This CDR3 contains 15 residues. Germline lookup yields CDR1 LGHDT and CDR2 YNNKEL (reference sequence). V lost 0 bases, J lost 2 bases, and 11 bases lay in between. DNA for the CDR3: TGTGCCAGCAGCCAAGACGACCTAGCGCCCTACGAGCAGTACTTC. As protein: CASSQDDLAPYEQYF.

V and J are TRBV27 and TRBJ1-4; TRBD1 matches at 7 bases. This CDR3 comprises 15 residues. Unmatched junction bases numbered 4, after V lost 3 bases and J lost 3 bases. Germline V CDR1 and CDR2: MNHEY, SMNVEV (reference sequence). The CDR3 region is CASSFDRAANEKLFF. DNA of the CDR3: TGTGCCAGCAGTTTCGACAGGGCAGCTAATGAAAAACTGTTTTTT.

The chain carries TRBV7-9 and TRBJ1-6; 9 nucleotides align to TRBD1. In germline, CDR1 is SEHNR, CDR2 FQNEAQ (reference sequence). This CDR3 comprises 16 residues. The V segment lost 5 bases and the J segment 7 bases; nucleotides outside the gene matches: 9. The DNA of the CDR3 is TGTGCCAGCAGCCTAAGTCCGGGACAGGGAAATTCACCCCTCCACTTT. Residues: CASSLSPGQGNSPLHF.

The rearrangement uses TRBV7-2 and TRBJ2-7, with D unclear. The CDR3 runs to 13 residues. V was clipped by 3 bases and J by 0 bases, with 6 bases between them. CDR1 and CDR2 (germline): SGHTA, FQGNSA. In nucleotides, the CDR3 is TGTGCCAGCAGCTTCCTTAGCTCCTACGAGCAGTACTTC. This sequence encodes CASSFLSSYEQYF.

The chain combines TRBV3-1 (or the pseudogene TRBV3-2) with TRBJ1-2; D unclear. The CDR3 has 14 amino acids. V was clipped by 1 base and J by 8 bases, with 14 bases between them. Germline V gene lookup returns CDR1 LGHDT and CDR2 YNNKEL (reference sequence). The CDR3 sequence is CASSQGSTPRGYTF. CDR3 sequence (DNA): TGTGCCAGCAGCCAAGGTTCGACGCCGCGGGGCTACACCTTC.

This chain links TRBV6-5 with TRBJ1-4, with 9 bases aligning to TRBD1. Germline CDR1 and CDR2: MNHEY and SVGAGI. The CDR3 contains 14 residues. V dropped 6 bases and J dropped 10; count of bases not matched to a gene: 9. In DNA, the CDR3 is TGTGCCAGCAGCAAGGACAGGGGTGTCGGAAAACTGTTTTTT. Encoded protein: CASSKDRGVGKLFF.

The V gene is TRBV5-1, the J gene TRBJ2-3; 9 bases match TRBD1. There are 16 residues in the CDR3. Germline CDR1 is SGHRS and CDR2 is YFSETQ. Unmatched junction bases numbered 11, after V lost 4 bases and J lost 5 bases. The CDR3 DNA follows: TGCGCCAGCAGCCAACAGGGGGCGTCCGGTCGAGATACGCAGTATTTT. It encodes CASSQQGASGRDTQYF.

V and J are TRBV28 and TRBJ2-3; 11 bases agree with TRBD2. The CDR3 has 18 amino acids. The trim removed 5 bases at V and 0 bases at J, leaving 10 bases unmatched. Germline V lookup: CDR1 MDHEN, CDR2 SYDVKM. The CDR3 loop reads CASSMIAGGTTSTDTQYF. Here the CDR3 DNA reads TGTGCCAGCAGTATGATAGCGGGGGGGACTACTAGCACAGATACGCAGTATTTT.

The chain links TRBV7-2 to TRBJ2-3; TRBD2 matches 10 bases. J gave up 5 bases and V 6 bases, and 8 bases lay outside the gene matches. CDR1 and CDR2 (germline): SGHTA, FQGNSA. The CDR3 covers 15 residues. CDR3 protein: CASSSSGGIIDTQYF. CDR3 nucleotide sequence: TGTGCCAGCAGTTCTAGCGGGGGAATCATAGATACGCAGTATTTT.

V and J are TRBV19 and TRBJ1-6; 7 positions agree with TRBD1. Trimming cost V 1 base and J 10 bases; bases outside gene matches: 4. The germline gives CDR1 LNHDA, CDR2 SQIVND (reference sequence). The CDR3 has 14 amino acids. The CDR3 sequence: CASSIGQGASPLHF. The CDR3 bases are TGTGCCAGTAGTATAGGACAGGGAGCCTCACCCCTCCACTTT.